The 18 T cell receptor beta chains reported below all come from one sample, sequenced in a study of blood T cell repertoires in COVID-19. Using immunoSEQ multiplex PCR, the repertoire was profiled, and TCRdb retains in-frame clones only, with some absent. The sample has hundreds of thousands of clones; around 88% are singletons. The specimen was peripheral blood. The receptors originated from a woman in her forties or fifties with acute or convalescent COVID-19.

The V gene is TRBV24-1, the J gene TRBJ2-7; 9 nucleotides align to TRBD1. The CDR3 consists of 16 residues. J gave up 2 bases and V 4 bases, and 8 bases lay outside the gene matches. CDR1 and CDR2 from the germline V gene are KGHDR and SFDVKD. The DNA for the CDR3 is TGTGCCACCAGTGACCCGGGACAGGGTGGGACCTACGAGCAGTACTTC. This codes for CATSDPGQGGTYEQYF.

The J gene is TRBJ2-3, the V gene TRBV6-5; D is perhaps TRBD1 (5 bases). The V end lost 4 bases, the J end lost 0 bases, and 14 bases lay between the germline ends. Germline CDR1 is MNHEY and CDR2 is SVGAGI. The CDR3 covers 16 residues. CDR3 nucleotides: TGTGCCAGCAGTTCGGGCTGGACACCTAGCACAGATACGCAGTATTTT. This translates into CASSSGWTPSTDTQYF.

V usage is TRBV4-1 and J usage is TRBJ1-4; D gene ambiguous. Trimming left V 0 bases short and J 4 bases short, with 12 bases between. Germline loops: CDR1 MGHRA, CDR2 YSYEKL. The CDR3 runs to 16 residues. The CDR3 reads CASSQETGFGNEKLFF. DNA for the CDR3: TGCGCCAGCAGCCAAGAAACGGGGTTTGGTAATGAAAAACTGTTTTTT.

V usage is TRBV30 and J usage is TRBJ1-2, with TRBD1 as a possible D gene (6 bases). This CDR3 is built from 15 residues. CDR1 and CDR2 from the germline V gene are GTSNPN and SVGIG (reference sequence). Trimming took 3 bases from V and 5 from J, leaving 19 bases between them. CDR3 sequence: CAWRRRDLQGYGYTF. As DNA, the CDR3 is TGTGCCTGGAGGCGCCGGGACCTCCAGGGGTATGGCTACACCTTC.

This clone occurred a few times. The rearrangement links TRBV11-2 to TRBJ1-2, with 8 positions matching TRBD1. This CDR3 region has 13 residues. Germline-derived CDR1 and CDR2 are SGHAT and FQNNGV. J was trimmed by 8 bases and V by 4 bases; bases with no gene match: 6. The CDR3 reads CASSSGQGSGYTF. DNA of the CDR3: TGTGCCAGCAGCTCAGGACAGGGTAGCGGCTACACCTTC.

The sample holds a few counts of this clone. This rearrangement joins TRBV5-6 to TRBJ1-5; 10 nucleotides line up with TRBD1. Germline V lookup: CDR1 SGHDT, CDR2 YYEEEE. The V gene end was trimmed by 1 base and the J gene end by 5 bases; junction bases not matched to a gene: 12. This CDR3 has 18 amino acids. The CDR3 DNA follows: TGTGCCAGCAGCTTGCGGCTGCCAGACAGGGGGCTCGATCAGCCCCAGCATTTT. This sequence encodes CASSLRLPDRGLDQPQHF. The full variable domain, in which reference TRBV5-6 and TRBJ1-5 provide the parts outside the CDR3, is DAGVTQSPTHLIKTRGQQVTLRCSPKSGHDTVSWYQQALGQGPQFIFQYYEEEERQRGNFPDRFSGHQFPNYSSELNVNALLLGDSALYLCASSLRLPDRGLDQPQHFGDGTRLSIL.

J is TRBJ2-2 and V is TRBV5-4, with 8 bases fitting TRBD1. The V gene's germline CDR1 is SGHNT and CDR2 YYREEE (reference sequence). Unmatched junction bases numbered 2, after V lost 4 bases and J lost 3 bases. CDR3 length: 14 amino acids. In DNA form, the CDR3 reads TGTGCCAGCAGCCCAGGGGGCTACACCGGGGAGCTGTTTTTT. It codes for CASSPGGYTGELFF.

This sequence joins TRBV6-5 and TRBJ2-7; 11 bases align to TRBD1. Germline V gene data show CDR1 as MNHEY and CDR2 as SVGAGI. The CDR3 is made up of 15 amino acids. J gave up 4 bases and V 3 bases, and 5 bases lay outside the gene matches. The CDR3 spells CASSYSGTGGYEQYF. The CDR3 region has the DNA TGTGCCAGCAGTTATTCCGGGACAGGGGGATACGAGCAGTACTTC.

The chain recombines TRBV10-1 with TRBJ2-7; the D gene is possibly TRBD1 (6 bases). Germline CDR1 reads WNHNN; CDR2 reads SYGVQD (reference sequence). Trimming took off 2 bases at V and 0 bases at J, with 11 bases between the two ends. The CDR3 extends over 15 amino acids. This chain's CDR3 is CASSEGQLPSYEQYF. CDR3 nucleotide sequence: TGCGCCAGCAGTGAGGGACAGCTACCCTCCTACGAGCAGTACTTC.

Comments on this clone: Mismatch with germline at one junction end may stem from a read error. V gene TRBV10-2 combines with J gene TRBJ1-1; 8 nucleotides agree with TRBD1. The CDR3 spans 15 residues. Germline lookup yields CDR1 WSHSY and CDR2 SAAADI. The CDR3 sequence: CASSEVTGVKTEAFF. The CDR3 region has the DNA TGCGCCAGCAGTGAGGTGACAGGGGTGAAAACTGAAGCTTTCTTT.

The rearrangement uses TRBV2 and TRBJ2-7; TRBD2 aligns across 15 bases. Germline-derived CDR1 and CDR2 are SNHLY and FYNNEI. This CDR3 spans 18 amino acids. V was pared by 6 bases and J by 2 bases, with 11 bases of the junction left unmatched. The CDR3 sequence is CASSHGLAGGLIPYEQYF. The CDR3 nucleotides are TGTGCCAGCAGCCACGGACTAGCGGGAGGGCTAATACCCTACGAGCAGTACTTC. The full variable domain, completed using reference TRBV2 and TRBJ2-7, is EPEVTQTPSHQVTQMGQEVILRCVPISNHLYFYWYRQILGQKVEFLVSFYNNEISEKSEIFDDQFSVERPDGSNFTLKIRSTKLEDSAMYFCASSHGLAGGLIPYEQYFGPGTRLTVT.

V gene TRBV6-5 combines with J gene TRBJ1-1; D is possibly TRBD1 (6 bases). CDR3 length: 14 amino acids. In germline, CDR1 is MNHEY, CDR2 SVGAGI. V dropped 5 bases and J dropped 6 bases, with 16 bases sitting between them. CDR3 region: CASSPQGVRAEAFF. The CDR3 region has the DNA TGTGCCAGCAGTCCACAGGGAGTTCGGGCTGAAGCTTTCTTT.

The CDR3 region is CASSLGRGETQYF. The CDR3 nucleotides are TGCGCCAGCAGCCTCGGGAGAGGAGAGACCCAGTACTTC. V and J are TRBV4-1 and TRBJ2-5; the D gene is possibly TRBD2 (6 bases). The CDR3 is 13 amino acids. V lost 4 bases and J 4 bases, leaving 10 bases between the germline ends. Germline V gives CDR1 MGHRA, CDR2 YSYEKL.

This clone came up once. Sequence at one end of the junction differs from germline and may be a read error. The chain recombines TRBV6-5 with TRBJ1-5; D is unclear. This CDR3 contains 15 residues. Germline-derived CDR1 and CDR2 are MNHEY and SVGAGI. Here the CDR3 DNA reads TGTGCCACCAGTCTAGTGGCACCCGTATATCAGCCCCAGCATTTT. This translates into CATSLVAPVYQPQHF.

This clone has only a few counts. The chain combines TRBV28 with TRBJ1-2, with TRBD1 identical over 9 bases. The germline V gene has CDR1 MDHEN and CDR2 SYDVKM. This CDR3 has 15 amino acids. J was trimmed by 8 bases and V by 6 bases; bases with no gene match: 13. The chain's CDR3 is CASSPTDRGDGGYTF. CDR3 DNA sequence: TGTGCCAGCAGCCCTACGGACAGGGGAGATGGAGGCTACACCTTC.

The chain couples TRBV10-2 to TRBJ1-2, with D tentatively TRBD1 (5 bases). V shed 6 bases and J shed 0 bases, with 8 bases lying between them. Germline CDR1 and CDR2: WSHSY and SAAADI. The CDR3 has 13 residues. This chain's CDR3 is CASSPTANYGYTF. CDR3 nucleotides: TGCGCCAGCAGCCCGACAGCTAACTATGGCTACACCTTC.

The chain joins TRBV12-3 or TRBV12-4 to TRBJ2-7; D call uncertain. CDR3 size: 11 residues. Deletions cut 5 bases from V and 4 bases from J, with 6 bases between. CDR3 sequence reads: CASSLGYEQYF. DNA of the CDR3: TGTGCCAGCAGTCTCGGTTACGAGCAGTACTTC.

The chain links TRBV18 to TRBJ1-2; D gene ambiguous. Germline V gene lookup returns CDR1 KGHSH and CDR2 LQKENI. There are 13 residues in the CDR3. Deletions cut 3 bases from V and 1 base from J, with 6 bases between. CDR3: CASSPVLNYGYTF. The CDR3 nucleotides are TGTGCCAGCTCACCCGTCCTTAACTATGGCTACACCTTC.